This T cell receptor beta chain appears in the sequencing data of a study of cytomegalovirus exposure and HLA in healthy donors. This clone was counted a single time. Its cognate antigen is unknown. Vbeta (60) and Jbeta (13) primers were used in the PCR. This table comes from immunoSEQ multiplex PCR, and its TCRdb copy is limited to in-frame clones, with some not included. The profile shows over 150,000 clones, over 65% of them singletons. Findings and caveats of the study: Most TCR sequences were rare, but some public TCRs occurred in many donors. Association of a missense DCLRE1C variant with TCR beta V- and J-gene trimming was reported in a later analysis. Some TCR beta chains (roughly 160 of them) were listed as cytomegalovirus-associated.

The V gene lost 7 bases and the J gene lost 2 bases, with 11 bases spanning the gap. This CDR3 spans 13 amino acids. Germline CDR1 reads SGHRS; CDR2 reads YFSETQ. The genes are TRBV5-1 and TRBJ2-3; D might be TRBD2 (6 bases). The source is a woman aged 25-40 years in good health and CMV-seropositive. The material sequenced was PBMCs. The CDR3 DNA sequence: TGCGCCAGCGGCGGGGCCTCCACAGATACGCAGTATTTT. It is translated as CASGGASTDTQYF.